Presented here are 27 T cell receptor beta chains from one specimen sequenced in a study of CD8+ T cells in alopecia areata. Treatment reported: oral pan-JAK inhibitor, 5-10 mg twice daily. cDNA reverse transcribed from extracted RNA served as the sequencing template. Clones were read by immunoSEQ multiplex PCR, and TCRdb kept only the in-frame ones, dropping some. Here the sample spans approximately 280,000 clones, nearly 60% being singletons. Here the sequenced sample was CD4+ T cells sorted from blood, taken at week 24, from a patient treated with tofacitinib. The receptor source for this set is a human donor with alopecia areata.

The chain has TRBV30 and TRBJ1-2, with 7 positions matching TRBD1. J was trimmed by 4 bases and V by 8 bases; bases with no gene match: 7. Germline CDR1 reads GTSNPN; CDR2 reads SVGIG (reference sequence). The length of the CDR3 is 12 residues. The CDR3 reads CARKGDSYGYTF. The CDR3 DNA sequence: TGTGCCCGGAAAGGGGACAGCTATGGCTACACCTTC.

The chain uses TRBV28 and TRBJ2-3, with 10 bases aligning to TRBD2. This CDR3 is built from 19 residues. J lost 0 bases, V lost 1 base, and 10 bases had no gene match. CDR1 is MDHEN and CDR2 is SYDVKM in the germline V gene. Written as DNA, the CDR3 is TGTGCCAGCAGTTTATCGCTAGCGGGGGCCTCGATCAGCACAGATACGCAGTATTTT. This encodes CASSLSLAGASISTDTQYF.

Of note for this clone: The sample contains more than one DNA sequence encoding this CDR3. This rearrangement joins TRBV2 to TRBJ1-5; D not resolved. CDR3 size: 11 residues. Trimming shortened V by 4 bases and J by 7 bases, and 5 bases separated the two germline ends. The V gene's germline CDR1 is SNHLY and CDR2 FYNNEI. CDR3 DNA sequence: TGTGCCAGCAGTGTTGGGCAGCCCCAGCATTTT. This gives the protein CASSVGQPQHF.

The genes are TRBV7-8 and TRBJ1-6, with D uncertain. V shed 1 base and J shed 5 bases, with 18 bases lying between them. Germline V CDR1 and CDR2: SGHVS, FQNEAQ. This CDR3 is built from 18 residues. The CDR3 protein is CASSLVGFRRSNNSPLHF. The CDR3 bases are TGTGCCAGCAGCTTAGTAGGATTTCGCCGGTCCAATAATTCACCCCTCCACTTT.

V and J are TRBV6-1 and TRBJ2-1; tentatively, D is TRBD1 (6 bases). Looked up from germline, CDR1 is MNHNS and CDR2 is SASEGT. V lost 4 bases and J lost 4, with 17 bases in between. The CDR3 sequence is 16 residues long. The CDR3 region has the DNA TGTGCCAGCAGTGGTCCGGCAGGGGTTGGGTACAATGAGCAGTTCTTC. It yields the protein CASSGPAGVGYNEQFF.

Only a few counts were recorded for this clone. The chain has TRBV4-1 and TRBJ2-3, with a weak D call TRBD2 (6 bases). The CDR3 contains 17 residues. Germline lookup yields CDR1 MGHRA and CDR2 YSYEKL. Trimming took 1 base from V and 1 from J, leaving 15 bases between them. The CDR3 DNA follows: TGCGCCAGCAGCCAAGGTCGGGGGAGCGTCGGCACAGATACGCAGTATTTT. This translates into CASSQGRGSVGTDTQYF.

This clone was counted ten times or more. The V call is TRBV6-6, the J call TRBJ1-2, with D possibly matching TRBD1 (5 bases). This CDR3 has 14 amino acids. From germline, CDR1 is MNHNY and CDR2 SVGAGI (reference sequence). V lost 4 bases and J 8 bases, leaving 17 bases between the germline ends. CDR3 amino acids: CASSSGVGFGGYTF. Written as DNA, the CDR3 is TGTGCCAGCAGTTCGGGGGTGGGTTTCGGAGGCTACACCTTC.

The CDR3 nucleotides are TGTGCCAGCAGCAGGGTTACCAGGGGCAACAATGAGCAGTTCTTC. Protein product: CASSRVTRGNNEQFF. The chain carries TRBV9 and TRBJ2-1, with D maybe TRBD1 (6 bases). Trimming shortened V by 4 bases and J by 5 bases, and 16 bases separated the two germline ends. The CDR3 runs 15 residues. Germline lookup yields CDR1 SGDLS and CDR2 YYNGEE.

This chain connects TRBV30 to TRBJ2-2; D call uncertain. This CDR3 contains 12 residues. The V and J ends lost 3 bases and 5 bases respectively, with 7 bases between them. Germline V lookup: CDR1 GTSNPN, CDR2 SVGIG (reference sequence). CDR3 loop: CAWRTRTGELFF. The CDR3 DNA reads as TGTGCCTGGAGGACCAGGACCGGGGAGCTGTTTTTT.

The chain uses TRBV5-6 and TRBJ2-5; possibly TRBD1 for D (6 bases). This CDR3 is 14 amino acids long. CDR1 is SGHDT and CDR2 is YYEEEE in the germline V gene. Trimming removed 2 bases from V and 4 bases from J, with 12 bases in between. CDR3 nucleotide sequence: TGTGCCAGCAGCTTACAGGGACGAGGAGAGACCCAGTACTTC. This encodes CASSLQGRGETQYF.

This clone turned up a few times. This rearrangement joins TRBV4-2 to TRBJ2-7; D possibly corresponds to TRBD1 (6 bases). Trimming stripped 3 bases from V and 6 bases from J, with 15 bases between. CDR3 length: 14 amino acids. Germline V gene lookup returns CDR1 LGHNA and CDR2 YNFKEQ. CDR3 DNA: TGTGCCAGCAGCCAGGACAGACTCCTAAGCGAGCAGTACTTC. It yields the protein CASSQDRLLSEQYF.

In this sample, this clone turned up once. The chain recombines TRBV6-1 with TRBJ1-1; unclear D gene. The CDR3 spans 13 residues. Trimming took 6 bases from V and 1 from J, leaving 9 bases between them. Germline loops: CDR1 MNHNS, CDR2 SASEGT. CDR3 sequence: CASSIRENTEAFF. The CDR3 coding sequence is TGTGCCAGCAGCATACGGGAGAACACTGAAGCTTTCTTT.

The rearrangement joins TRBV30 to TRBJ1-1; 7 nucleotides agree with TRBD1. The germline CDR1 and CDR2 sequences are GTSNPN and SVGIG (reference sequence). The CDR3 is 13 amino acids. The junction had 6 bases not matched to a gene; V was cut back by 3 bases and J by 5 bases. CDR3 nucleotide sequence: TGTGCCTGGAGATATCAGGGGGTGACTGAAGCTTTCTTT. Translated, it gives CAWRYQGVTEAFF.

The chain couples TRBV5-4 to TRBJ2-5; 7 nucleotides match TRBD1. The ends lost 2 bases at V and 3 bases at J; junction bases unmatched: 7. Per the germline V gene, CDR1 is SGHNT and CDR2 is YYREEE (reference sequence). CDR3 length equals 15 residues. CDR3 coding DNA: TGTGCCAGCAGCTTAGACAGGGCTCGGAAAGAGACCCAGTACTTC. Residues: CASSLDRARKETQYF.

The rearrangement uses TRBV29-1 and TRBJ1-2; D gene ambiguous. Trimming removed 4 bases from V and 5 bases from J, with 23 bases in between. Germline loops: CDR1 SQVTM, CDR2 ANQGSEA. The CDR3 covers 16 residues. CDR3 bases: TGCAGCGTTGGACCCAGACTAACTAGGTGGCGATATGGCTACACCTTC. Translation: CSVGPRLTRWRYGYTF.

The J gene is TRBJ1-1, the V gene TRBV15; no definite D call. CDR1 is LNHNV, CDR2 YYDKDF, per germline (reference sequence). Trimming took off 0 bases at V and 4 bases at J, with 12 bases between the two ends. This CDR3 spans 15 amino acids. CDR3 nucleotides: TGTGCCACCAGCAGAGATTACGGGTTCGGCACTGAAGCTTTCTTT. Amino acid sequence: CATSRDYGFGTEAFF.

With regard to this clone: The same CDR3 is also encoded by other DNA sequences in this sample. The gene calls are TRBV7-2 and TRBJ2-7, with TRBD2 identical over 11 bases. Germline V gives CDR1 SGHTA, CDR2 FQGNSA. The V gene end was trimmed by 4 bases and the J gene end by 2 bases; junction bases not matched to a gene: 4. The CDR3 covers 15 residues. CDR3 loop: CASSSLAGGPYEQYF. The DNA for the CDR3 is TGTGCCAGCAGCTCCTTAGCGGGGGGGCCCTACGAGCAGTACTTC.

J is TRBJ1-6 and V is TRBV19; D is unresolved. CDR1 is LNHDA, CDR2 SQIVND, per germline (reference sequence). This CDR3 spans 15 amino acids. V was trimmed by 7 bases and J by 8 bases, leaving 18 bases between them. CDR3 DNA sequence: TGTGCCAGTAAAGGGTTGGGGAACTCCCATTCACCCCTCCACTTT. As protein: CASKGLGNSHSPLHF.

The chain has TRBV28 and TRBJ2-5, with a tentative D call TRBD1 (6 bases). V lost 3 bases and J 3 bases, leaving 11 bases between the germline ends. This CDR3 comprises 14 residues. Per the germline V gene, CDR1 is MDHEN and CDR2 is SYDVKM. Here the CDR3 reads CASSFRGLKETQYF. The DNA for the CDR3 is TGTGCCAGCAGTTTCAGGGGTCTGAAAGAGACCCAGTACTTC.

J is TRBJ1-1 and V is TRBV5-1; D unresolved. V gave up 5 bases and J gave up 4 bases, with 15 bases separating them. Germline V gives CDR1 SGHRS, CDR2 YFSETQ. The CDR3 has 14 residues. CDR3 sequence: CASSFGPAGTEAFF. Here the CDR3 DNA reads TGCGCCAGCAGTTTCGGACCCGCGGGCACTGAAGCTTTCTTT.

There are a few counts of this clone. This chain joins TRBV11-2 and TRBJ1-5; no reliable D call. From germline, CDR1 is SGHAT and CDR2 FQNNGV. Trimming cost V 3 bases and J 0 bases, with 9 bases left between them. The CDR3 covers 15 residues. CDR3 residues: CASSFNSDSNQPQHF. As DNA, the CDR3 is TGTGCCAGCAGCTTCAATTCGGATAGCAATCAGCCCCAGCATTTT.

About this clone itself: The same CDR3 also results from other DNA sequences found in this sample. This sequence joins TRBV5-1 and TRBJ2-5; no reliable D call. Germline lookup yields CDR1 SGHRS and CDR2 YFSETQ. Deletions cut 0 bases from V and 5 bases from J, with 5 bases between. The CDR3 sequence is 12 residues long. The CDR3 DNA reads TGCGCCAGCAGCTTGGGTTGGGAGACCCAGTACTTC. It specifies CASSLGWETQYF.

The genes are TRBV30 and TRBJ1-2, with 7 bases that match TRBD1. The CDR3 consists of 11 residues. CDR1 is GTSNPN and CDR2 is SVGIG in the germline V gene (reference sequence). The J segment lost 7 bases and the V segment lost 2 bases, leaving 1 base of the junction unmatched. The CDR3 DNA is TGTGCCTGGAGTCGGACAGGTGGCTACACCTTC. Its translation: CAWSRTGGYTF. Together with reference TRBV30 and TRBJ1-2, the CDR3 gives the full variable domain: SQTIHQWPATLVQPVGSPLSLECTVEGTSNPNLYWYRQAAGRGLQLLFYSVGIGQISSEVPQNLSASRPQDRQFILSSKKLLLSDSGFYLCAWSRTGGYTFGSGTRLTVV.

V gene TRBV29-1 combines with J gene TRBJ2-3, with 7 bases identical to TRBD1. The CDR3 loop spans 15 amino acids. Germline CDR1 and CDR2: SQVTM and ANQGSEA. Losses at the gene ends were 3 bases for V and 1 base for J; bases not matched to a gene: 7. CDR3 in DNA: TGCAGCGTTGACCAACTCGACAGGGGCACAGATACGCAGTATTTT. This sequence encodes CSVDQLDRGTDTQYF.

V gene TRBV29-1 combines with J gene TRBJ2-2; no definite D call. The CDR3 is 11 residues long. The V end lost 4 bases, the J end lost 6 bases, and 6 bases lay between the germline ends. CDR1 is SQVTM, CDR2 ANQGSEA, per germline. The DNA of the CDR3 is TGCAGCGTTGTTTGGTCCGGGGAGCTGTTTTTT. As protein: CSVVWSGELFF.

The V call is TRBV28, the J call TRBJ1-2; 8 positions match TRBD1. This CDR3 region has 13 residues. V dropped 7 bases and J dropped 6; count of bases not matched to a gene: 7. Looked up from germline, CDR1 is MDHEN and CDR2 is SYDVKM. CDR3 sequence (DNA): TGTGCCAGCAAGTCAGGGGGCGGTCATGGCTACACCTTC. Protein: CASKSGGGHGYTF.

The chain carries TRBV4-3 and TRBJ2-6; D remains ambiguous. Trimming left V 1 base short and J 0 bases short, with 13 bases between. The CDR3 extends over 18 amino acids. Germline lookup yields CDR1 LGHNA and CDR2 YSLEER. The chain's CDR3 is CASSQAPFTISGANVLTF. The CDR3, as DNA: TGCGCCAGCAGCCAAGCCCCATTTACTATCTCTGGGGCCAACGTCCTGACTTTC.